This TCR beta chain was identified in a study of CD8+CD57+ T cells in acquired aplastic anemia. This clonotype came up many times. The antigen is unknown. Study observations and caveats: Almost 30 sequences, all CD8+ CDR3, were shared between patients and controls. Between patients and controls, CD8+ Simpson's diversity did not vary significantly.

With 0 bases removed from V and 0 bases from J, the gap between germline ends came to 2 bases. Germline assignment: CDR1 SGHVS and CDR2 FNYEAQ. The CDR3 spans 13 residues. By flow cytometry, patients selected for sequencing had shown an expansion of CD8+CD57+ cells. CDR3 and TCR beta VDJ profiling relied on genomic DNA as the template. TCRdb processed the reads anew with MiXCR; each CDR3 protein has one entry. The sample lists some 170,000 distinct CDR3 sequences; roughly 48% were seen once. The sample consisted of sorted CD4+, CD8+, or CD8+CD57+ T cells (not recorded which) from PBMCs. The clonotype was recovered from a human donor with aplastic anemia. The chain recombines TRBV7-6 with TRBJ1-1; D is ambiguous. CDR3 bases: TGTGCCAGCAGCTTAGCTATGAACACTGAAGCTTTCTTT. Encoded protein: CASSLAMNTEAFF. Drawing the rest from reference TRBV7-6 and TRBJ1-1, the complete variable domain is GAGVSQSPRYKVTKRGQDVALRCDPISGHVSLYWYRQALGQGPEFLTYFNYEAQQDKSGLPNDRFSAERPEGSISTLTIQRTEQRDSAMYRCASSLAMNTEAFFGQGTRLTVV.